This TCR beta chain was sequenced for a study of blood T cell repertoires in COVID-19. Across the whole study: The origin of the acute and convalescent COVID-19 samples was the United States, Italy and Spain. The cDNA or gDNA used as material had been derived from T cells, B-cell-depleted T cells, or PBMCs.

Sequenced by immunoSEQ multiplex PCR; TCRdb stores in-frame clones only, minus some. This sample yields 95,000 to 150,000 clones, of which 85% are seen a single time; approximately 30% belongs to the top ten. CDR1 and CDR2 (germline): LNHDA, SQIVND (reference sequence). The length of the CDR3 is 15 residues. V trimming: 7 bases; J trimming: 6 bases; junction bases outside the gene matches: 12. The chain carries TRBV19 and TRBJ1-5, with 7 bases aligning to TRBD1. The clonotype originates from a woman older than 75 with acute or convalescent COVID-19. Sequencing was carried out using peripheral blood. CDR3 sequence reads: CASTGPGQHIQPQHF. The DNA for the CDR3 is TGTGCCAGTACCGGACCGGGACAGCACATTCAGCCCCAGCATTTT. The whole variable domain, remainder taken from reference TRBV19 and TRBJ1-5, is DGGITQSPKYLFRKEGQNVTLSCEQNLNHDAMYWYRQDPGQGLRLIYYSQIVNDFQKGDIAEGYSVSREKKESFPLTVTSAQKNPTAFYLCASTGPGQHIQPQHFGDGTRLSIL.